The 24 T cell receptor beta chains below come from one sample, sequenced in a study of T cells in Graves' hyperthyroidism and ophthalmopathy. Regions amplified from RNA transcripts were the TCR beta CDR3 regions. The HTBI set primed first-round TCR CDR3 RT-PCR. In TCRdb, the multiplex PCR reads were re-called with MiXCR into one record per CDR3 protein. Altogether 500,000 to 600,000 distinct CDR3 sequences are present, nearly 20% being singletons, with the ten largest covering 40% to 50%. Sequencing used blood. Receptor source: a man aged 40-49 years with Graves' ophthalmopathy.

The chain recombines TRBV5-4 with TRBJ2-7; possibly TRBD1 or TRBD2 for D (6 bases each). CDR3 size: 16 residues. Germline V gene lookup returns CDR1 SGHNT and CDR2 YYREEE (reference sequence). Trimming removed 3 bases at V and 3 bases at J, with 19 bases between. The CDR3 spells CASSSERGENGYEQYF. For the CDR3, the DNA is TGTGCCAGCAGCTCTGAGAGGGGGGAAAACGGCTACGAGCAGTACTTC.

The rearrangement joins TRBV14 to TRBJ1-2; weak D call: TRBD1 (5 bases). Germline CDR1 reads SGHDN; CDR2 reads FVKESK. Trimming removed 1 base from V and 3 bases from J, with 9 bases in between. The CDR3 covers 14 residues. CDR3 region: CASSQAGTDYGYTF. CDR3 coding DNA: TGTGCCAGCAGCCAAGCCGGGACTGACTATGGCTACACCTTC.

This clonotype showed up just a few times. The V call is TRBV11-2, the J call TRBJ2-5; 8 bases fit TRBD2. V lost 5 bases to trimming and J lost 5 bases; unmatched junction nucleotides: 16. The CDR3 sequence is 17 residues long. Germline V gives CDR1 SGHAT, CDR2 FQNNGV. CDR3 region: CASSMPTERGRRETQYF. CDR3 nucleotide sequence: TGTGCCAGCAGCATGCCAACAGAGCGGGGGAGGAGGGAGACCCAGTACTTC.

This clonotype was picked up many times. CDR3 residues: CASSFRRDNYEQYF. CDR3 sequence (DNA): TGTGCCAGCAGTTTCCGACGGGACAACTACGAGCAGTACTTC. This chain joins TRBV28 and TRBJ2-7; possible D gene TRBD1, 6 bases. V dropped 3 bases and J dropped 3 bases, with 12 bases sitting between them. CDR3 length equals 14 residues. Germline V CDR1 and CDR2: MDHEN, SYDVKM.

The chain has TRBV18 and TRBJ2-7; D is perhaps TRBD1 (5 bases). The CDR3 is 14 residues long. Trimming removed 1 base at V and 5 bases at J, with 12 bases between. Germline V gene lookup returns CDR1 KGHSH and CDR2 LQKENI. Here the CDR3 reads CASSPQPGIDEQYF. CDR3 nucleotides: TGTGCCAGCTCACCACAGCCAGGGATCGACGAGCAGTACTTC.

Only a few counts were recorded for this clonotype. The CDR3 here is CASIGSGRAAKFF. The CDR3 DNA is TGTGCCAGTATTGGCAGCGGGAGGGCCGCGAAGTTCTTC. The chain combines TRBV7-9 with TRBJ2-1; TRBD2 matches 10 bases. The CDR3 is 13 residues long. Losses at the gene ends were 9 bases for V and 14 bases for J; bases not matched to a gene: 13. Germline V gives CDR1 SEHNR, CDR2 FQNEAQ (reference sequence).

This clonotype was recorded many times. The rearrangement joins TRBV20-1 to TRBJ2-3; maybe TRBD2 (6 bases). The CDR3 is made up of 14 amino acids. Trimming pared 3 bases from V and 1 base from J, leaving 11 bases between. CDR1 is DFQATT and CDR2 is SNEGSKA in the germline V gene (reference sequence). The CDR3 loop reads CSASSGGGTDTQYF. The CDR3 nucleotides are TGCAGTGCTAGTTCAGGCGGGGGCACAGATACGCAGTATTTT.

This clonotype has a handful of counts. The chain has TRBV27 and TRBJ2-2; 13 nucleotides align to TRBD2. Per the germline V gene, CDR1 is MNHEY and CDR2 is SMNVEV (reference sequence). This CDR3 contains 19 residues. The V segment lost 1 base and the J segment 0 bases; nucleotides outside the gene matches: 5. CDR3 nucleotide sequence: TGTGCCAGCAGTTTATATGGACTAGCGGGAGTGGCGAACACCGGGGAGCTGTTTTTT. Translated, it gives CASSLYGLAGVANTGELFF.

This clonotype was counted at least ten times. Written as DNA, the CDR3 is TGTGCCAGCAGCCAAGACAGTAACACTGAAGCTTTCTTT. It is translated as CASSQDSNTEAFF. The chain combines TRBV4-2 with TRBJ1-1; D remains ambiguous. The V and J ends lost 0 bases and 2 bases respectively, with 4 bases between them. This CDR3 is 13 amino acids long. Germline-derived CDR1 and CDR2 are LGHNA and YNFKEQ.

The V gene is TRBV18, the J gene TRBJ2-7, with a tentative D call TRBD2 (5 bases). The V end lost 0 bases, the J end lost 3 bases, and 12 bases lay between the germline ends. The germline V gene has CDR1 KGHSH and CDR2 LQKENI. The CDR3 covers 15 residues. The CDR3 coding sequence is TGTGCCAGCTCACCACCCCCGGGTCGGGGCTACGAGCAGTACTTC. Protein sequence: CASSPPPGRGYEQYF.

This clonotype came up a few times. The rearrangement joins TRBV6-2 or TRBV6-3 to TRBJ2-2, with TRBD2 matching over 8 bases. The CDR3 spans 16 residues. Germline CDR1 and CDR2: MNHEY and SVGEGT. Germline trimming cut 7 bases from V and 2 bases from J; bases unmatched to any gene: 9. CDR3 sequence: CASIRAGAYNTGELFF. The CDR3 nucleotides read TGTGCCAGCATCAGAGCGGGGGCTTATAACACCGGGGAGCTGTTTTTT.

The rearrangement links TRBV5-1 to TRBJ2-2; D gene uncertain. This CDR3 region has 15 residues. Germline V gene lookup returns CDR1 SGHRS and CDR2 YFSETQ. V lost 5 bases and J lost 0, with 11 bases in between. The CDR3, as DNA: TGCGCCAGCAGTCAGCAGGCTGCGAACACCGGGGAGCTGTTTTTT. Residues: CASSQQAANTGELFF. Using reference TRBV5-1 and TRBJ2-2 for the parts outside the CDR3, the full variable domain is KAGVTQTPRYLIKTRGQQVTLSCSPISGHRSVSWYQQTPGQGLQFLFEYFSETQRNKGNFPGRFSGRQFSNSRSEMNVSTLELGDSALYLCASSQQAANTGELFFGEGSRLTVL.

This clonotype was counted at least ten times. The chain recombines TRBV6-2 or TRBV6-3 with TRBJ2-3, with D tentatively TRBD1 (6 bases). V was cut by 8 bases and J by 2 bases, with 11 bases left in between. The CDR3 has 13 residues. Germline V gene sequence: CDR1 MNHEY, CDR2 SVGEGT. CDR3 sequence (DNA): TGTGCCAGCGGGGGACATTACACAGATACGCAGTATTTT. It encodes CASGGHYTDTQYF.

The J gene is TRBJ2-3, the V gene TRBV9, with D perhaps TRBD1 (6 bases). The germline CDR1 and CDR2 sequences are SGDLS and YYNGEE. This CDR3 region has 16 residues. Trimming took 2 bases from V and 0 from J, leaving 13 bases between them. The DNA of the CDR3 is TGTGCCAGCAGCGTTTCAGGGGTCTTTAGCACAGATACGCAGTATTTT. The encoded protein is CASSVSGVFSTDTQYF.

This clonotype came up many times. CDR3: CASSLGRAYTEAFF. In DNA, the CDR3 is TGTGCCAGCAGCTTGGGGCGGGCTTACACTGAAGCTTTCTTT. The rearrangement joins TRBV11-2 to TRBJ1-1; weak D call: TRBD1 (5 bases). Germline CDR1 and CDR2: SGHAT and FQNNGV. Deletions cut 3 bases from V and 3 bases from J, with 11 bases between. This CDR3 is 14 amino acids long.

This clonotype came up a few times. V and J are TRBV28 and TRBJ1-2, with no clear D. The V end was cut by 6 bases, the J end by 10 bases, with 6 bases between. This CDR3 comprises 9 residues. Germline CDR1 reads MDHEN; CDR2 reads SYDVKM. The DNA of the CDR3 is TGTGCCAGCAGCCCCCCCTACACCTTC. This codes for CASSPPYTF.

In this sample, this clonotype turned up many times. J is TRBJ2-1 and V is TRBV7-3, with 9 bases that match TRBD2. Germline V gene sequence: CDR1 SGHTA, CDR2 FQGTGA. This CDR3 comprises 15 residues. The V segment lost 1 base and the J segment 6 bases; nucleotides outside the gene matches: 4. The CDR3 protein is CASSLIAGDINEQFF. CDR3 coding DNA: TGTGCCAGCAGCTTAATAGCGGGGGATATCAATGAGCAGTTCTTC.

This clonotype occurred a few times. This rearrangement joins TRBV7-9 to TRBJ2-7, with 9 nucleotides matching TRBD1. This CDR3 spans 15 amino acids. Per germline, CDR1 SEHNR and CDR2 FQNEAQ (reference sequence). After removal of 7 bases from V and 3 bases from J, the junction contained 10 bases not matched to a gene. CDR3 DNA: TGTGCCAGCACCGAAGGACAGGGGAAGGACTACGAGCAGTACTTC. It encodes CASTEGQGKDYEQYF.

The V and J genes are TRBV5-5 and TRBJ2-3, with TRBD2 matching 8 bases. The CDR3 is 15 residues long. In germline, CDR1 is SGHKS, CDR2 YYEKEE (reference sequence). The J segment lost 1 base and the V segment lost 5 bases, leaving 6 bases of the junction unmatched. CDR3 nucleotide sequence: TGTGCCAGCAGGCTTGGGCGGGGGGGCACAGATACGCAGTATTTT. Amino acid sequence: CASRLGRGGTDTQYF.

This clonotype occurred many times. The gene calls are TRBV20-1 and TRBJ1-5; perhaps TRBD1 as D (5 bases). The CDR3 totals 14 residues. The germline V gene has CDR1 DFQATT and CDR2 SNEGSKA (reference sequence). V was cut by 3 bases and J by 2 bases, with 11 bases left in between. The CDR3 sequence: CSARDNVGNQPQHF. The CDR3 DNA reads TGCAGTGCTAGGGACAACGTTGGCAATCAGCCCCAGCATTTT.

This clonotype was detected a few times. J is TRBJ2-2 and V is TRBV11-2, with 8 bases lining up with TRBD2. The CDR3 spans 17 residues. The V gene's germline CDR1 is SGHAT and CDR2 FQNNGV. J gave up 2 bases and V 5 bases, and 10 bases lay outside the gene matches. The CDR3 here is CASSRTASGFNTGELFF. CDR3 sequence (DNA): TGTGCCAGCAGCAGAACCGCTAGCGGGTTTAACACCGGGGAGCTGTTTTTT.

The chain carries TRBV27 and TRBJ2-5; possibly TRBD2 for D (6 bases). Germline values: CDR1 MNHEY, CDR2 SMNVEV (reference sequence). V was trimmed by 0 bases and J by 3 bases, leaving 8 bases between them. The CDR3 spans 14 residues. CDR3 nucleotides: TGTGCCAGCAGTTTATCGGTAGCGGAAGAGACCCAGTACTTC. Its protein is CASSLSVAEETQYF.

This clonotype was counted many times. The rearrangement links TRBV7-2 to TRBJ2-2, with unresolved D. The V gene lost 1 base and the J gene lost 0 bases, with 15 bases spanning the gap. The CDR3 is made up of 18 amino acids. The germline V gene encodes CDR1 SGHTA and CDR2 FQGNSA. CDR3 bases: TGTGCCAGCAGCTTAGTAAGCGCAGCGTTCGCGAACACCGGGGAGCTGTTTTTT. The encoded protein is CASSLVSAAFANTGELFF. The whole variable domain, filled in from reference TRBV7-2 and TRBJ2-2, reads GAGVSQSPSNKVTEKGKDVELRCDPISGHTALYWYRQSLGQGLEFLIYFQGNSAPDKSGLPSDRFSAERTGGSVSTLTIQRTQQEDSAVYLCASSLVSAAFANTGELFFGEGSRLTVL.

Only a few counts were recorded for this clonotype. The V gene is TRBV6-1, the J gene TRBJ2-1; 9 bases line up with TRBD1. The CDR3 length is 15 residues. Germline assignment: CDR1 MNHNS and CDR2 SASEGT. V was pared by 5 bases and J by 5 bases, with 7 bases of the junction left unmatched. CDR3 region: CASSLGQGFDNEQFF. CDR3 coding DNA: TGTGCCAGCAGTTTGGGACAGGGATTTGACAATGAGCAGTTCTTC.